This T cell receptor (beta chain) is from a study of CD8 T cells in ankylosing spondylitis. Trimming left V 6 bases short and J 6 bases short, with 15 bases between. Germline CDR1 is MNHNS and CDR2 is SASEGT. The CDR3 length is 13 residues. 5'-RACE, quantitative and with molecular barcodes, yielded the TCR beta libraries. MiXCR, run by TCRdb on the 5' RACE reads, gives a single entry per CDR3 protein. Among 700,000 or so distinct CDR3 sequences listed, roughly 20% were seen once. This clonotype was seen at least ten times. Its antigen is currently unknown. Study results and caveats: The study identified a TCR beta motif of 7 or 8 highly homologous variants that appeared characteristic of ankylosing spondylitis blood. Peripheral blood held disease-linked clones only at relatively low frequency, and these were CD8+.

This TCR came from a male donor with ankylosing spondylitis. The sequencing input was blood, either unsorted or a sorted T cell fraction (not recorded which). V gene TRBV6-1 combines with J gene TRBJ2-7, with D possibly TRBD1 on 6 matching bases. CDR3 region: CASSPTGLGEQYF. CDR3 nucleotide sequence: TGTGCCAGCAGCCCCACAGGGCTTGGCGAGCAGTACTTC.